This T cell receptor (beta chain) appears in the sequencing data of a study of T cell responses to AZD1222 COVID-19 vaccine. Clones were sequenced by immunoSEQ multiplex PCR, and TCRdb holds only the in-frame ones, with some missing. The table has fewer than 150,000 clones, about 90% seen once. Germline V gene sequence: CDR1 MNHEY, CDR2 SMNVEV (reference sequence). The CDR3 is 14 amino acids. Between the trimmed V and J ends, which lost 5 bases and 6 bases, there was a span of 14 bases. This chain connects TRBV27 to TRBJ2-1, with D possibly called TRBD1 or TRBD2 (5 bases each). Sequenced here: peripheral blood, sampled on day 0 of AZD1222 vaccination. The receptor comes from an adult in good health. This chain's CDR3 is CASSPGRRGNEQFF. The CDR3 region has the DNA TGTGCCAGCAGTCCGGGACGAAGGGGCAATGAGCAGTTCTTC.